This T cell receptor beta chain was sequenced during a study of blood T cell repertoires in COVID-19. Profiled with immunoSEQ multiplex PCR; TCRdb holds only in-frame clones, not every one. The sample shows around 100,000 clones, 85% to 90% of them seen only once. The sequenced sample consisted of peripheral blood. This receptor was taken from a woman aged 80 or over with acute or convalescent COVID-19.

The CDR3 loop is CATSDYKTGDFTDTQYF. CDR3 sequence (DNA): TGTGCCACCAGTGACTATAAGACAGGGGACTTCACAGATACGCAGTATTTT. The chain has TRBV24-1 and TRBJ2-3; 8 bases map to TRBD1. The CDR3 runs to 17 residues. CDR1 and CDR2 from the germline V gene are KGHDR and SFDVKD. Losses at the gene ends were 4 bases for V and 2 bases for J; bases not matched to a gene: 10.